This T cell receptor beta chain was sequenced in a study of beta chain features in type 1 diabetes. Study summary: What patients shared with healthy donors was a similar profile of age, gender and cell yields. Overall study findings and caveats: Any HLA effect on TCRB rearrangement was left unresolved by small sub-analyses.

Every donor had blood drawn once into heparin, 90 to 150 mL on average. Germline V gene lookup returns CDR1 SGHAT and CDR2 FQNNGV. Trimming at V came to 5 bases and at J to 0 bases, leaving 3 bases not matched to a gene. The CDR3 consists of 15 residues. Notes on this clone: No antigen is known for it.

Sequencing targeted expressed TCRB transcripts, as all isolated RNA had been reverse transcribed. Sequencing was performed with immunoSEQ multiplex PCR; in TCRdb, only in-frame clones are kept and a portion is missing. The sample holds 350,000 or so clones, less than 20% seen once. The receptor's source is a woman aged 18-29 years in good health. The sample comprised naive CD4+ T cells from blood. This chain connects TRBV11-2 to TRBJ2-4, with 8 bases lining up with TRBD2. The CDR3 region has the DNA TGTGCCAGCAGCCAGCGGGAGCTAGCCAAAAACATTCAGTACTTC. Its translation: CASSQRELAKNIQYF. Supplemented by reference TRBV11-2 and TRBJ2-4, the full variable domain reads EAGVAQSPRYKIIEKRQSVAFWCNPISGHATLYWYQQILGQGPKLLIQFQNNGVVDDSQLPKDRFSAERLKGVDSTLKIQPAKLEDSAVYLCASSQRELAKNIQYFGAGTRLSVL.